This TCR beta chain originates from a study of CD8 T cells in cerebrospinal fluid in Alzheimer's disease. Study summary: Two single-cell methods, plate-based nested PCR and droplet-based sequencing, assessed CSF clonal expansion.

CSF cells underwent 10X single-cell V(D)J and 5' gene-expression profiling. TCRdb reprocessed the 10x single-cell sequencing reads, with one entry per CDR3 protein and no DNA. The listing records 1,100 to 1,500 distinct CDR3 sequences. Measured by frequency, this clonotype is medium-sized. The CDR3 has 15 amino acids. Germline CDR1 LNHDA, CDR2 SQIVND (reference sequence). The chain joins TRBV19 to TRBJ2-1; TCRdb's D gene call, TRBD1, goes unchecked for lack of DNA. This clonotype originated in a human donor with mild cognitive impairment. The sample comprised cerebrospinal fluid. CDR3 sequence: CASSITRGSNNEQFF.